The sequence of this TCR beta chain was determined in a study of T cells in localized non-small cell lung cancer. General study results and limits: Of the top 100 tumor clones, median about 53 were in adjacent lung, 25 to 30 among its top 100.

Between the trimmed V and J ends, which lost 5 bases and 1 base, there was a span of 9 bases. Germline loops: CDR1 MGHDK, CDR2 SYGVNS. The CDR3 loop spans 14 amino acids. Note on this clone: Its matching antigen is unknown.

Method: immunoSEQ multiplex PCR; TCRdb's copy keeps in-frame clones and lacks some. Found here are around 41,000 clones, roughly 91% of them singletons; the top ten hold roughly a tenth. The specimen comprised PBMCs, sampled before any cancer treatment. The TCR sequence derives from a woman aged 35-75 years with stage II lung adenocarcinoma. The rearrangement uses TRBV25-1 and TRBJ1-3, with D maybe TRBD1 (6 bases). The CDR3 coding sequence is TGTGCCAGCAGTTTACAGGGATCTGGAAACACCATATATTTT. The encoded protein is CASSLQGSGNTIYF.